The clone carrying this T cell receptor (beta chain) was observed at least ten times. The antigen is not known. Thyroid surgery was performed in patients who had received no treatment beforehand. In the authors' workflow: It was from CDR3 differences across clinicopathological groups that a distant-metastasis classifier for papillary thyroid cancer was built. TCRdb recomputed clones from the PCR reads via MiXCR. It is TCRdb's table, rather than the study itself, that gives the V and J calls and clone size. Of more than 10,000 clones in the sample, 9% to 13% are singletons; the top ten hold around a third. With 1 base clipped from V and 2 bases from J, the junction kept 12 bases outside the gene matches. The CDR3 has 18 residues. Per the germline V gene, CDR1 is DFQATT and CDR2 is SNEGSKA (reference sequence). The data belong to a study of metastatic and nonmetastatic thyroid tumors. Study details: Blood and tumor or nodule tissue repertoires from malignant and benign thyroid patients were compared.

Study-wide results and caveats: Across blood and tumor, TCR beta diversity in malignant thyroid tumors was reportedly significantly higher than in benign nodules.

This receptor was obtained from a female donor with papillary thyroid cancer or a benign thyroid nodule (not recorded which). Some clones in this sample may be carry-over from other donors' samples. V gene TRBV20-1 combines with J gene TRBJ2-7; 12 positions match TRBD2. The specimen was blood. CDR3 sequence (DNA): TGCAGTGCTAGAGGGGGGACTCTAGGACTAGCGGGGACCTACGAGCAGTACTTC. Translating it yields CSARGGTLGLAGTYEQYF.